This T cell receptor (beta chain) was captured by sequencing in a study of blood T cell repertoires in COVID-19. As for the study in general: PBMCs, B-cell-depleted T cells, or T cells were the source of the cDNA or gDNA that made up the material.

Some clones are missing from TCRdb's copy, which holds only in-frame ones; the method was immunoSEQ multiplex PCR. The sample shows 200,000 to 250,000 clones, 70% to 90% of them seen only once. Participant reports of clinical history set cohort assignment. The source of this sequence is a young woman who had been exposed to COVID-19. Sequenced sample: PBMCs or T cells enriched from blood (not recorded which).

DNA of the CDR3: TGTGCCAGCAGTTGGGGGGGGCTAGGCACAGATACGCAGTATTTT. Protein sequence: CASSWGGLGTDTQYF. This chain uses TRBV2 with TRBJ2-3; D might be TRBD2 (7 bases). V lost 5 bases to trimming and J lost 1 base, with 13 bases between them. Germline V gene sequence: CDR1 SNHLY, CDR2 FYNNEI. This CDR3 has 15 amino acids.